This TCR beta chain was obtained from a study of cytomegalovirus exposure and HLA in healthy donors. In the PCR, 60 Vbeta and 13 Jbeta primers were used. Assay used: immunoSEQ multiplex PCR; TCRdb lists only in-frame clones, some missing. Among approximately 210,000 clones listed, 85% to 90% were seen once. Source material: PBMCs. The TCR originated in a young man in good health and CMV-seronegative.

This CDR3 is CASSPSRGYEQYF. The CDR3 DNA follows: TGTGCCAGCAGCCCTAGCAGGGGCTACGAGCAGTACTTC. The gene calls are TRBV4-2 and TRBJ2-5; possible D gene TRBD1, 6 bases. The J call may be wrong; the DNA end is better matched by TRBJ2-7. The CDR3 consists of 13 residues. The V gene's germline CDR1 is LGHNA and CDR2 YNFKEQ.